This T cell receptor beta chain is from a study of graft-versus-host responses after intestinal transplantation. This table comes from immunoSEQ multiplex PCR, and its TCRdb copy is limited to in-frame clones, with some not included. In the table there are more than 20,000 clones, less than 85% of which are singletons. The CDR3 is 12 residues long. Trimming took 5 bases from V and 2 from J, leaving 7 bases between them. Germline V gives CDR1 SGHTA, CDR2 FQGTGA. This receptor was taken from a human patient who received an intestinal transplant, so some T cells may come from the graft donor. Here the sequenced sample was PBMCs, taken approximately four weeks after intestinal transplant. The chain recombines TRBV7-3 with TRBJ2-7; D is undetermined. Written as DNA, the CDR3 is TGTGCCAGCAGCCCTCTAACCTACGAGCAGTACTTC. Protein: CASSPLTYEQYF.